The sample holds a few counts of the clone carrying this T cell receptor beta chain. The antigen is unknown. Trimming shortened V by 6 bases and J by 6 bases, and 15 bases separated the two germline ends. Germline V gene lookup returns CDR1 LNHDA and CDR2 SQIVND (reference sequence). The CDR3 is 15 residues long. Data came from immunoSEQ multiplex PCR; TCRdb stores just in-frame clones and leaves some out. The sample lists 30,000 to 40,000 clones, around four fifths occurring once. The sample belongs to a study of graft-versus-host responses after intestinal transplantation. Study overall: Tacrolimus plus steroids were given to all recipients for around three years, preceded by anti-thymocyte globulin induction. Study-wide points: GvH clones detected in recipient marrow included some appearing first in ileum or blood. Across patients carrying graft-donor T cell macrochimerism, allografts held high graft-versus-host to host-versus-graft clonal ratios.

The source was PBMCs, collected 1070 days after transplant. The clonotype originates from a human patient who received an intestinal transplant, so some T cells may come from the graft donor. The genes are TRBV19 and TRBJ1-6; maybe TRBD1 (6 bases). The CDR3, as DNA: TGTGCCAGTAGCCTGGGGGGACACCTTAATTCACCCCTCCACTTT. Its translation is CASSLGGHLNSPLHF.